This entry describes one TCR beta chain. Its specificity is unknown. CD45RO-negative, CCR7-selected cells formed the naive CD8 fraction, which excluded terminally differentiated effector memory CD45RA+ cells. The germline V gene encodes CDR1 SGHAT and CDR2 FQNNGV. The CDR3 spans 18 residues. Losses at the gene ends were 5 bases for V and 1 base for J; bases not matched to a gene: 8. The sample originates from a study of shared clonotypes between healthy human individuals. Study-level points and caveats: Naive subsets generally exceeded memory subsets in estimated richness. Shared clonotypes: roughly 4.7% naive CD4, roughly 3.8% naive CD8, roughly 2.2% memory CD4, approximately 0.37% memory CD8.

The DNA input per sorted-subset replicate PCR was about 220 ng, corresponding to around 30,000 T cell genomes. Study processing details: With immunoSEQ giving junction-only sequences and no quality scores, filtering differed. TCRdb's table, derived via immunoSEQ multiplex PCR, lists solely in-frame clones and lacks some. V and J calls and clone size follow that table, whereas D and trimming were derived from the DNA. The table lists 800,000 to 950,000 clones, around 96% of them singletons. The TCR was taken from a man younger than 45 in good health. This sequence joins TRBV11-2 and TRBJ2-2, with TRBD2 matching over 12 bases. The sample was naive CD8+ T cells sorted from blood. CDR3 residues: CASSTRLAGDKNTGELFF. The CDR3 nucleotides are TGTGCCAGCAGCACCAGACTAGCGGGAGATAAGAACACCGGGGAGCTGTTTTTT.